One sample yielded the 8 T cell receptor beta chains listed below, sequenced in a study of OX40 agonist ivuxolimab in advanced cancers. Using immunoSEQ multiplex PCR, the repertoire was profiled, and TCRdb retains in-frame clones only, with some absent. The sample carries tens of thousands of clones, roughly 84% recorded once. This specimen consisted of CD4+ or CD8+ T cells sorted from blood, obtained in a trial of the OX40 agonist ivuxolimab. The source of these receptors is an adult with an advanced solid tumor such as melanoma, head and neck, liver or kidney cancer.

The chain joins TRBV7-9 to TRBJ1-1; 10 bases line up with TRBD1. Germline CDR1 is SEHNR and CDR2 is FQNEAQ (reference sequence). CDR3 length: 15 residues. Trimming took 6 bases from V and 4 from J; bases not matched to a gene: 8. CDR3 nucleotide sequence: TGTGCCAGCAGGTCCGACAGGGGGCTGGGCACTGAAGCTTTCTTT. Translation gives CASRSDRGLGTEAFF.

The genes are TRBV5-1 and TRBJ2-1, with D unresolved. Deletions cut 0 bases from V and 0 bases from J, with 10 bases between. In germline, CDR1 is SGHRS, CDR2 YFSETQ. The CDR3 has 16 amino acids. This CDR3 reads CASSLDPSSSYNEQFF. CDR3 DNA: TGCGCCAGCAGCTTGGACCCGAGTAGCTCCTACAATGAGCAGTTCTTC.

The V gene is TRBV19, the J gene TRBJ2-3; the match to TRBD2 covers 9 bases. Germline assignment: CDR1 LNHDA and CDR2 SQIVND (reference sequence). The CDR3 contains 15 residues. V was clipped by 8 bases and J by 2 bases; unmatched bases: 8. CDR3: CASGPQRGATDTQYF. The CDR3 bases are TGTGCCAGTGGCCCGCAGCGGGGGGCCACAGATACGCAGTATTTT.

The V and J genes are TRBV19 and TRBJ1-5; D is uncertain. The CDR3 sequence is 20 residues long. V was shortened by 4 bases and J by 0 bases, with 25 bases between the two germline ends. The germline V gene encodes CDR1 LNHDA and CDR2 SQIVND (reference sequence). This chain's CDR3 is CASSSITGRFDAYSNQPQHF. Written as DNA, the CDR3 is TGTGCCAGTAGTAGCATAACCGGACGGTTTGACGCCTATAGCAATCAGCCCCAGCATTTT.

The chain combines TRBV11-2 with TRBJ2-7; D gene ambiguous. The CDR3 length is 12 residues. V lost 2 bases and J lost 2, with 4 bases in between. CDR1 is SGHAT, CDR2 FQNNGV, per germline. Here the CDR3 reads CASSLRTYEQYF. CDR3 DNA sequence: TGTGCCAGCAGCTTACGTACCTACGAGCAGTACTTC. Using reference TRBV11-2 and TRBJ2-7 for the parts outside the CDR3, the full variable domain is EAGVAQSPRYKIIEKRQSVAFWCNPISGHATLYWYQQILGQGPKLLIQFQNNGVVDDSQLPKDRFSAERLKGVDSTLKIQPAKLEDSAVYLCASSLRTYEQYFGPGTRLTVT.

CDR3 sequence (DNA): TGTGCCAGCAGCCTACCGGGACACCACTCCTACAATGAGCAGTTCTTC. Translated: CASSLPGHHSYNEQFF. This sequence joins TRBV5-6 and TRBJ2-1; the D gene is possibly TRBD1 (6 bases). Trimming left V 4 bases short and J 0 bases short, with 14 bases between. The CDR3 is 16 residues long. Germline values: CDR1 SGHDT, CDR2 YYEEEE.

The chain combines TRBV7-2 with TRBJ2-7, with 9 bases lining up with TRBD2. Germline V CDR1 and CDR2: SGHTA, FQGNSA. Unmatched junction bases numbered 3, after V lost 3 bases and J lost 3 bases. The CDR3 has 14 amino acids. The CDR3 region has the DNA TGTGCCAGCAGCTTTAGCGGGAGTGACTACGAGCAGTACTTC. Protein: CASSFSGSDYEQYF.

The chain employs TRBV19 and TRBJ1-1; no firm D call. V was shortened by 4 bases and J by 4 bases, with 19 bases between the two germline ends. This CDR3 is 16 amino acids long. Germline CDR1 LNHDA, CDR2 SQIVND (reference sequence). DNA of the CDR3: TGTGCCAGTAGTACTACCGACCTTATAGAGGCCACTGAAGCTTTCTTT. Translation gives CASSTTDLIEATEAFF. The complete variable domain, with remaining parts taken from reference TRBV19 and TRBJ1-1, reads DGGITQSPKYLFRKEGQNVTLSCEQNLNHDAMYWYRQDPGQGLRLIYYSQIVNDFQKGDIAEGYSVSREKKESFPLTVTSAQKNPTAFYLCASSTTDLIEATEAFFGQGTRLTVV.